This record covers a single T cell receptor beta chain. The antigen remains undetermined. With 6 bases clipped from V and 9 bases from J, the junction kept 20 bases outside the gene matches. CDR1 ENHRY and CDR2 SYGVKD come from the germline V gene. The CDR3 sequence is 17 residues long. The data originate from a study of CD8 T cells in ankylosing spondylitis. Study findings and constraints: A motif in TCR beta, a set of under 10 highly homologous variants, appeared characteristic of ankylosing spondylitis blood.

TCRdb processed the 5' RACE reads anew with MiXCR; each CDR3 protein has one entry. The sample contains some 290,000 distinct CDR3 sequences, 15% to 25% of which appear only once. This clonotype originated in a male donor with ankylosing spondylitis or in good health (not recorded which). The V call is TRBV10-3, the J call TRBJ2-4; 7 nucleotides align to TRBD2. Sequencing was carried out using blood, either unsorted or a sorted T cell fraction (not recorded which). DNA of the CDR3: TGTGCCATCAGCTCCTCCCCTGGGACTACCCAGTTGGGCATTCAGTACTTC. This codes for CAISSSPGTTQLGIQYF.